The subject of this entry is one TCR beta chain. Its antigen remains unknown. This sample is drawn from a study of cytomegalovirus exposure and HLA in healthy donors. General study findings and limits: In a later analysis, CMV-associated beta chains were mostly HLA-associated, it appeared.

Trimming took off 4 bases at V and 7 bases at J, with 8 bases between the two ends. There are 13 residues in the CDR3. Germline assignment: CDR1 SGHTA and CDR2 FQGTGA. PCR primers comprised 60 Vbeta and 13 Jbeta primers. Profiling relied on immunoSEQ multiplex PCR, and the TCRdb table lists in-frame clones only, not all of them. The data show 75,000 to 100,000 clones, around 73% seen once. The chain has TRBV7-3 and TRBJ1-6, with D tentatively TRBD1 (6 bases). This sequence originates from a middle-aged man in good health and CMV-seronegative. The sequencing sample was made of PBMCs. CDR3 sequence (DNA): TGTGCCAGCAGCTCCACAGGGAATTCACCCCTCCACTTT. It is translated as CASSSTGNSPLHF.